This TCR beta chain was observed in a study of blood T cell repertoires in COVID-19. Study details: T cells, B-cell-depleted T cells, or PBMCs supplied cDNA or gDNA.

Germline V CDR1 and CDR2: SQVTM, ANQGSEA. The V gene lost 3 bases and the J gene lost 1 base, with 9 bases spanning the gap. The CDR3 extends over 13 amino acids. Data came from immunoSEQ multiplex PCR; TCRdb stores just in-frame clones and leaves some out. The sample yields around 68,000 clones, around 87% seen once. The sequence came from a man between 50 and 59 years old with acute or convalescent COVID-19. The gene calls are TRBV29-1 and TRBJ2-5; a weak D match, TRBD1 (5 bases). The sample comprised peripheral blood. Written as DNA, the CDR3 is TGCAGCGTTGACGGGCAGGGCCAAGAGACCCAGTACTTC. This gives the protein CSVDGQGQETQYF.